The 22 T cell receptor beta chains below were found in one sample sequenced in a study of vaccination effects on CD4 cells after COVID-19 (dated by TCRdb to 2021 to 2024). What these receptors recognize is not known. The ViraFEST assay stimulated PBMC with viral peptide pools and then used TCR sequencing to identify antigen-specific CD4+ T cell clonotypes by expansion. After more than 9 days of culture, CD4+ T cells were isolated with the EasySep CD4+ T cell isolation kit. Healthy vaccine recipients had no prior SARS-CoV-2 infection, confirmed by negative nucleocapsid antibodies before and after vaccination. Library preparation employed the immunoSEQ multiplex PCR assay. In TCRdb, the immuneACCESS table is reduced to in-frame sequences with V and J assigned. These tables do not hold every clone; where another copy was compared, an unresolved V gene accounts for under half, and the others remain unexplained. This sample comprises tens of thousands of clones, roughly 73% of them detected only once. The ten largest clones take up roughly 22% of the sample.

The sequencing here drew on CD4+ T cells from PBMCs cultured with HCoV-NL63 spike peptides, taken before COVID-19 vaccination. Reading the label with the study, this specimen's cell subset or site is: HCoV-NL63 spike overlapping peptide pool stimulation. The source of these receptors is a human donor who received a COVID-19 vaccine.

Only a few counts were recorded for this clone. The chain combines TRBV30 with TRBJ1-1, with D perhaps matching TRBD1 (6 bases). V lost 0 bases and J 1 base, leaving 15 bases between the germline ends. The CDR3 is made up of 16 amino acids. CDR1 and CDR2 from the germline V gene are GTSNPN and SVGIG (reference sequence). The CDR3 nucleotides read TGTGCCTGGAGTGTAGGGGGGGCGGTGAGGAACACTGAAGCTTTCTTT. Amino acids: CAWSVGGAVRNTEAFF.

The chain combines TRBV19 with TRBJ1-1, with TRBD1 matching 7 bases. The ends lost 5 bases at V and 8 bases at J; junction bases unmatched: 8. The CDR3 covers 13 residues. The germline gives CDR1 LNHDA, CDR2 SQIVND (reference sequence). The CDR3 coding sequence is TGTGCCAGTAGTCTCAAGGACAGGTTGGAAGCTTTCTTT. Translated: CASSLKDRLEAFF. Combining the CDR3 with reference TRBV19 and TRBJ1-1 gives the whole variable domain DGGITQSPKYLFRKEGQNVTLSCEQNLNHDAMYWYRQDPGQGLRLIYYSQIVNDFQKGDIAEGYSVSREKKESFPLTVTSAQKNPTAFYLCASSLKDRLEAFFGQGTRLTVV.

There are a few counts of this clone. The V gene is TRBV4-1, the J gene TRBJ1-6; D possibly corresponds to TRBD1 (6 bases). V dropped 1 base and J dropped 8 bases, with 9 bases sitting between them. In germline, CDR1 is MGHRA, CDR2 YSYEKL. CDR3 length equals 14 residues. CDR3 residues: CASSQGGGYSPLHF. In DNA form, the CDR3 reads TGCGCCAGCAGCCAAGGTGGGGGCTATTCACCCCTCCACTTT.

This sequence joins TRBV12-3 or TRBV12-4 and TRBJ1-4, with D possibly TRBD1 on 5 matching bases. Deletions cut 6 bases from V and 10 bases from J, with 15 bases between. The CDR3 has 13 residues. The CDR3 reads CASSLLTAGKLFF. The CDR3 DNA is TGTGCCAGCAGCTTATTGACAGCGGGAAAACTGTTTTTT.

The chain joins TRBV7-3 to TRBJ2-1; TRBD2 aligns across 9 bases. Trimming cost V 2 bases and J 9 bases; bases outside gene matches: 11. The CDR3 length is 16 residues. CDR1 is SGHTA, CDR2 FQGTGA, per germline. This CDR3 is CASSLVARGGAGEQFF. The CDR3 DNA is TGTGCCAGCAGCTTAGTGGCTCGCGGGGGGGCCGGTGAGCAGTTCTTC.

This chain's CDR3 is CASSFKGNTGTQYF. The CDR3 DNA reads TGTGCCAGCAGTTTTAAGGGGAATACGGGTACGCAGTATTTT. This chain connects TRBV28 to TRBJ2-3; a possible D gene is TRBD1 (5 bases). The V and J ends lost 3 bases and 8 bases respectively, with 15 bases between them. There are 14 residues in the CDR3. Looked up from germline, CDR1 is MDHEN and CDR2 is SYDVKM.

The V call is TRBV4-1, the J call TRBJ1-4; D gene unclear. The CDR3 is 13 residues long. Germline CDR1 reads MGHRA; CDR2 reads YSYEKL. V was shortened by 2 bases and J by 5 bases, with 6 bases between the two germline ends. The CDR3 bases are TGCGCCAGCAGCCAATGGAGGAATGAAAAACTGTTTTTT. As protein: CASSQWRNEKLFF.

The chain is built from TRBV7-9 and TRBJ2-5; TRBD1 matches at 7 bases. The CDR3 is made up of 15 amino acids. The ends lost 1 base at V and 1 base at J; junction bases unmatched: 3. The germline V gene has CDR1 SEHNR and CDR2 FQNEAQ (reference sequence). The CDR3 coding sequence is TGTGCCAGCAGCTTAGGGGACAGATCCCAAGAGACCCAGTACTTC. Its protein is CASSLGDRSQETQYF.

This clone is a singleton in its sample. The chain recombines TRBV2 with TRBJ2-1; TRBD1 agrees at 9 bases. The J segment lost 0 bases and the V segment lost 8 bases, leaving 5 bases of the junction unmatched. The CDR3 spans 15 residues. Germline V CDR1 and CDR2: SNHLY, FYNNEI. The CDR3 DNA follows: TGTGCCAGCGCAAGGGGACAGGGCTCCTACAATGAGCAGTTCTTC. This gives the protein CASARGQGSYNEQFF.

The V call is TRBV27, the J call TRBJ2-7; D may be TRBD2 (6 bases). Deletions cut 1 base from V and 2 bases from J, with 18 bases between. CDR1 and CDR2 (germline): MNHEY, SMNVEV (reference sequence). The CDR3 is made up of 17 amino acids. CDR3 residues: CASSLLASRGLTYEQYF. The CDR3 DNA sequence: TGTGCCAGCAGTTTATTGGCGTCGCGGGGTCTCACCTACGAGCAGTACTTC.

CDR3 bases: TGTGCCAGCAGCCCGGGGTCCTCGCAGTATTTT. Protein product: CASSPGSSQYF. J is TRBJ2-3 and V is TRBV7-9; D is perhaps TRBD2 (5 bases). The CDR3 has 11 residues. Trimming removed 5 bases from V and 10 bases from J, with 10 bases in between. Per the germline V gene, CDR1 is SEHNR and CDR2 is FQNEAQ (reference sequence). Full variable domain (missing parts from reference TRBV7-9 and TRBJ2-3): DTGVSQNPRHKITKRGQNVTFRCDPISEHNRLYWYRQTLGQGPEFLTYFQNEAQLEKSRLLSDRFSAERPKGSFSTLEIQRTEQGDSAMYLCASSPGSSQYFGPGTRLTVL.

V is TRBV4-2 and J is TRBJ1-6, with D tentatively TRBD1 (6 bases). The V end lost 1 base, the J end lost 9 bases, and 7 bases lay between the germline ends. Looked up from germline, CDR1 is LGHNA and CDR2 is YNFKEQ. The CDR3 totals 13 residues. The DNA of the CDR3 is TGTGCCAGCAGCCAAGTGACAGGTTCACCCCTCCACTTT. Its translation is CASSQVTGSPLHF.

This clone was picked up a small number of times. This chain joins TRBV28 and TRBJ2-2, with 7 bases matching TRBD1. Germline CDR1 and CDR2: MDHEN and SYDVKM. This CDR3 comprises 13 residues. The junction had 9 bases not matched to a gene; V was cut back by 10 bases and J by 7 bases. CDR3 loop: CAIPGQPYGELFF. Here the CDR3 DNA reads TGTGCCATCCCGGGACAGCCCTACGGGGAGCTGTTTTTT.

The chain joins TRBV7-9 to TRBJ2-2; D tentatively fits TRBD1 or TRBD2 (5 bases each). The CDR3 is 12 amino acids. The V end lost 7 bases, the J end lost 5 bases, and 8 bases lay between the germline ends. Germline assignment: CDR1 SEHNR and CDR2 FQNEAQ (reference sequence). CDR3 DNA sequence: TGTGCCAGCACGTGGGGGACCGGGGAGCTGTTTTTT. Protein product: CASTWGTGELFF.

The chain joins TRBV30 to TRBJ1-1, with 7 bases identical to TRBD1. After removal of 3 bases from V and 5 bases from J, the junction contained 9 bases not matched to a gene. Per the germline V gene, CDR1 is GTSNPN and CDR2 is SVGIG (reference sequence). The CDR3 loop spans 14 amino acids. The CDR3, as DNA: TGTGCCTGGAGGAAGGGAGGGGGCTGGACTGAAGCTTTCTTT. This gives the protein CAWRKGGGWTEAFF.

This chain uses TRBV6-5 with TRBJ2-1; no firm D call. From germline, CDR1 is MNHEY and CDR2 SVGAGI. The V gene lost 2 bases and the J gene lost 3 bases, with 8 bases spanning the gap. There are 14 residues in the CDR3. CDR3 nucleotide sequence: TGTGCCAGCAGTTACCGGCAGTACTACAATGAGCAGTTCTTC. It is translated as CASSYRQYYNEQFF.

The chain recombines TRBV30 with TRBJ2-3; a possible D gene is TRBD1 (5 bases). V was clipped by 3 bases and J by 4 bases, with 11 bases between them. CDR1 is GTSNPN and CDR2 is SVGIG in the germline V gene (reference sequence). The CDR3 has 13 amino acids. Here the CDR3 reads CAWRLWGPDTQYF. The CDR3, as DNA: TGTGCCTGGAGACTTTGGGGCCCAGATACGCAGTATTTT.

The gene calls are TRBV5-1 and TRBJ1-2, with 10 bases that match TRBD1. Germline loops: CDR1 SGHRS, CDR2 YFSETQ. The CDR3 spans 16 residues. V dropped 3 bases and J dropped 1; count of bases not matched to a gene: 6. CDR3 loop: CASSSGQGLGNYGYTF. The CDR3 nucleotides read TGCGCCAGCAGCTCGGGACAGGGGTTGGGTAACTATGGCTACACCTTC.

V usage is TRBV29-1 and J usage is TRBJ2-3; 8 nucleotides agree with TRBD2. J gave up 7 bases and V 4 bases, and 16 bases lay outside the gene matches. The CDR3 spans 16 residues. The germline gives CDR1 SQVTM, CDR2 ANQGSEA. CDR3 sequence reads: CSVAGLPAGGLNTQYF. The CDR3 DNA reads as TGCAGCGTTGCGGGTCTCCCGGCGGGAGGATTAAATACGCAGTATTTT.

V usage is TRBV19 and J usage is TRBJ1-2; 10 bases are a match to TRBD1. Germline V lookup: CDR1 LNHDA, CDR2 SQIVND (reference sequence). The trim removed 6 bases at V and 6 bases at J, leaving 4 bases unmatched. This CDR3 has 13 amino acids. The CDR3 reads CASRGQGTNGYTF. The CDR3 DNA follows: TGTGCCAGTAGGGGACAGGGGACGAATGGCTACACCTTC.

The chain recombines TRBV7-2 with TRBJ2-2, with TRBD1 identical over 7 bases. V gave up 4 bases and J gave up 6 bases; unmatched junction bases: 11. The CDR3 length is 16 residues. Germline loops: CDR1 SGHTA, CDR2 FQGNSA. CDR3 in DNA: TGTGCCAGCAGCTCACCCCCGGACAGGCGGGCCGGGGAGCTGTTTTTT. It codes for CASSSPPDRRAGELFF.

Comment on this clone: Mismatch with germline at one junction end may stem from a read error. V usage is TRBV7-6 and J usage is TRBJ2-2, with D possibly TRBD2 on 5 matching bases. Germline V lookup: CDR1 SGHVS, CDR2 FNYEAQ. This CDR3 is built from 18 residues. Here the CDR3 reads CASNLHQPGSYVTGELFF. CDR3 DNA: TGTGCCAGCAACTTACATCAGCCGGGGTCCTACGTAACCGGGGAGCTGTTTTTT.